One TCR beta chain is described in this entry. The data derive from a study of blood T cell repertoires in COVID-19. Study-wide context: PBMCs, B-cell-depleted T cells, or T cells provided the cDNA or gDNA that made up the material.

The CDR3 is 15 amino acids. The ends were cut back, 0 bases at V and 1 base at J, with 9 bases in the middle. Germline-derived CDR1 and CDR2 are LGHDT and YNNKEL (reference sequence). As originally analysed: Estimates of nucleated cell counts were drawn from the amplification of reference gene primers. Repertoires were generated with immunoSEQ multiplex PCR, while TCRdb's copy carries only in-frame clones and drops some. The V and J calls and the clone size are those of that table, but D and trimming were determined from the DNA. The sample holds under 250,000 clones, more than 75% seen once. Sequenced: peripheral blood. The clonotype originates from a woman older than 75 with COVID-19, enrolled during active disease. The V and J genes are TRBV3-1 (or the pseudogene TRBV3-2) and TRBJ1-1; TRBD1 is a possible D gene (6 bases). In DNA form, the CDR3 reads TGTGCCAGCAGCCAAGAGGGGGCGCCGAACACTGAAGCTTTCTTT. Amino acids: CASSQEGAPNTEAFF.